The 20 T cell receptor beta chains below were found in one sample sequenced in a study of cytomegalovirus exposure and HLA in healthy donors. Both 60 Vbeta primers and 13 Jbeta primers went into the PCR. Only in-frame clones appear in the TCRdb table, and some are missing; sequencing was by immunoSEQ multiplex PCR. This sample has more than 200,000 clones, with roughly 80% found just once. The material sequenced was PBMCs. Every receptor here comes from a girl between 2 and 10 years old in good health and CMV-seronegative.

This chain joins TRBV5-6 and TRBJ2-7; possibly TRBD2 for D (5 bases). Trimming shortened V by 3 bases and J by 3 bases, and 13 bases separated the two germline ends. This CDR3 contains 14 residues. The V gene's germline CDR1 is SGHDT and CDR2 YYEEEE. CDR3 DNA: TGTGCCAGCAGCTACGGCGCCGAGGGCTACGAGCAGTACTTC. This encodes CASSYGAEGYEQYF.

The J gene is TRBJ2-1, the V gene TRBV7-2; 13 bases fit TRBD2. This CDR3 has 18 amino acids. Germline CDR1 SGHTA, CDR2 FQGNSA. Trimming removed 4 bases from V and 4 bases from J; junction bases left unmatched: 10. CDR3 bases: TGTGCCAGCAGCTCTAGAGGACTAGCGGGAGAGGCTTACAATGAGCAGTTCTTC. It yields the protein CASSSRGLAGEAYNEQFF.

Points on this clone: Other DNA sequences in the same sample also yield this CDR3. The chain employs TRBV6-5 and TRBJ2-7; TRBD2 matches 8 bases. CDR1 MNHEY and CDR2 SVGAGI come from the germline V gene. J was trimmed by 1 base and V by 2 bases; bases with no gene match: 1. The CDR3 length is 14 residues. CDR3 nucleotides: TGTGCCAGCAGTTACAGCGGGGGTTCCTACGAGCAGTACTTC. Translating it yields CASSYSGGSYEQYF.

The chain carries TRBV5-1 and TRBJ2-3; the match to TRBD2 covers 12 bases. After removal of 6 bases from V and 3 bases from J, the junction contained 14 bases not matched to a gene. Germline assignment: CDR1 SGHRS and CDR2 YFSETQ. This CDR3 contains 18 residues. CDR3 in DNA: TGCGCCAGCACTACATTGGGGGCTAGCGGGGGGGCGACAGATACGCAGTATTTT. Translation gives CASTTLGASGGATDTQYF. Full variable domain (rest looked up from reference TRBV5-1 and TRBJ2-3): KAGVTQTPRYLIKTRGQQVTLSCSPISGHRSVSWYQQTPGQGLQFLFEYFSETQRNKGNFPGRFSGRQFSNSRSEMNVSTLELGDSALYLCASTTLGASGGATDTQYFGPGTRLTVL.

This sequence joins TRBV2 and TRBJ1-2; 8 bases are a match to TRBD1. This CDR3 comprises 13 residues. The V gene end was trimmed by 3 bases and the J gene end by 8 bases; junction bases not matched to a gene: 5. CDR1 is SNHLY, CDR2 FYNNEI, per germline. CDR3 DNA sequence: TGTGCCAGCAGTGATCAGGGGGCGGGAGGCTACACCTTC. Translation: CASSDQGAGGYTF.

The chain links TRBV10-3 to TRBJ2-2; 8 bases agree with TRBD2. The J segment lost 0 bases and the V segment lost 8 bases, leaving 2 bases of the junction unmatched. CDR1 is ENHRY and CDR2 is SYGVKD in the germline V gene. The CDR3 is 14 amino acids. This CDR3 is CAISGGANTGELFF. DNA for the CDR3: TGTGCCATCTCGGGGGGGGCGAACACCGGGGAGCTGTTTTTT.

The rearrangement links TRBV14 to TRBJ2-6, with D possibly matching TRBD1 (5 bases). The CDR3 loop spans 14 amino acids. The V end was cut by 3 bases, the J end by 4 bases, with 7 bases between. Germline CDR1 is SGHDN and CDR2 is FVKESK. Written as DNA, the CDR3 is TGTGCCAGCAGCCACAGGGTCGGGGCCAACGTCCTGACTTTC. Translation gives CASSHRVGANVLTF.

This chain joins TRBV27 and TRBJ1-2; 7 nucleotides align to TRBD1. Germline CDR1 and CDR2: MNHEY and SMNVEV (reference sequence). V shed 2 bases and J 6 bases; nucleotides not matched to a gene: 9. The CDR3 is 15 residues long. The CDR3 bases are TGTGCCAGCAGTTTACAGGGGGTAGTAGCTAATGGCTACACCTTC. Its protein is CASSLQGVVANGYTF.

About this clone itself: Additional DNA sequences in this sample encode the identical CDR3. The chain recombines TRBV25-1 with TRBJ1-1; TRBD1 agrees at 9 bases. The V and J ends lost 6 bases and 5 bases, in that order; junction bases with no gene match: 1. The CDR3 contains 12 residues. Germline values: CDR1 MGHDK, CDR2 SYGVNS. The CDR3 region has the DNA TGTGCCAGCAGCGACAGGGGGACTGAAGCTTTCTTT. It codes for CASSDRGTEAFF.

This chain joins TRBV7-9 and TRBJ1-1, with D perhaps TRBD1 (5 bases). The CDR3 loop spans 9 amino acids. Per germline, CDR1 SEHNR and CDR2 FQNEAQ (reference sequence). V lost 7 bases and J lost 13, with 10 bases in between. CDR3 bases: TGTGCCAGCACTCCCGGGGGTTTCTTT. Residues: CASTPGGFF.

For the CDR3, the DNA is TGTGCCAGCAGTTTCCCCCAAGAGACAGGGGAAGAGACCCAGTACTTC. Amino acids: CASSFPQETGEETQYF. The chain combines TRBV6-6 with TRBJ2-5, with 8 bases lining up with TRBD1. The ends lost 4 bases at V and 3 bases at J; junction bases unmatched: 10. The CDR3 extends over 16 amino acids. Germline V gene data show CDR1 as MNHNY and CDR2 as SVGAGI (reference sequence).

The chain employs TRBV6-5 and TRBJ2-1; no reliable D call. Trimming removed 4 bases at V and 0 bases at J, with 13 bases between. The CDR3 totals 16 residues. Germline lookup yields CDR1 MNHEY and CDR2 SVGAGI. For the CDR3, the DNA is TGTGCCAGCAGTTCGGCCGCGGCGAGCTCCTACAATGAGCAGTTCTTC. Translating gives CASSSAAASSYNEQFF.

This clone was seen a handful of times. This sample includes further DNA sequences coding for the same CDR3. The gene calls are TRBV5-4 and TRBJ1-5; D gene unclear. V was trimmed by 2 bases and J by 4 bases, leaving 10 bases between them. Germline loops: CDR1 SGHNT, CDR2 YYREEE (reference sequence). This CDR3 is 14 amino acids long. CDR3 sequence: CASSLDPGNQPQHF. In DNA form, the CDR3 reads TGTGCCAGCAGCTTAGACCCCGGGAATCAGCCCCAGCATTTT.

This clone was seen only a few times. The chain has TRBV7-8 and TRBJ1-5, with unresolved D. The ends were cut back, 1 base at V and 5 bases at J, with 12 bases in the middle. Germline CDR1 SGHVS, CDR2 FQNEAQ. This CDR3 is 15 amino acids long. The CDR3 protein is CASSLGVGRDQPQHF. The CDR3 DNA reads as TGTGCCAGCAGCTTAGGGGTAGGGCGGGATCAGCCCCAGCATTTT.

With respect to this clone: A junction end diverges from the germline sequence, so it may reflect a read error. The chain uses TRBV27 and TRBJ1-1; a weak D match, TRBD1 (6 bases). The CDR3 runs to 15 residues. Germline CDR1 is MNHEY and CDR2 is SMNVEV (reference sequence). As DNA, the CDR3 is TGTGCCAGCAGTCGAAGACAGGTCATGAACACTGAAGCTTCCTTT. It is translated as CASSRRQVMNTEASF.

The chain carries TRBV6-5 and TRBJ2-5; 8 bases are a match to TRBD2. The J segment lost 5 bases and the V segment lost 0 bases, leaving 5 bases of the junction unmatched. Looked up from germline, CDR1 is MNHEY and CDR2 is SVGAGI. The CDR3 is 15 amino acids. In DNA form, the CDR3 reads TGTGCCAGCAGTTACTCCCCGGGGGGGGTGGAGACCCAGTACTTC. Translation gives CASSYSPGGVETQYF.

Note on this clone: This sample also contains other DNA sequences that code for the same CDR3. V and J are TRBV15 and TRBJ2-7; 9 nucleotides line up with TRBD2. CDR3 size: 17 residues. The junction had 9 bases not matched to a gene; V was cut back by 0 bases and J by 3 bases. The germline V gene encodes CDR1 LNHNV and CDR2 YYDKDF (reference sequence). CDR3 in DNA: TGTGCCACCAGCAGAGAGGGGGTACTAGCGGGCAGCTACGAGCAGTACTTC. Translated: CATSREGVLAGSYEQYF.

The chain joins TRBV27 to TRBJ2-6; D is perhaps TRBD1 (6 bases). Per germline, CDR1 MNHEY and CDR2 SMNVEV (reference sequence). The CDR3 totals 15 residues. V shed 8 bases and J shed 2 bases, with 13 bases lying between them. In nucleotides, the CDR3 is TGTGCCAGCTCGAAGTGGGGGCCTGGGGCCAACGTCCTGACTTTC. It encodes CASSKWGPGANVLTF.

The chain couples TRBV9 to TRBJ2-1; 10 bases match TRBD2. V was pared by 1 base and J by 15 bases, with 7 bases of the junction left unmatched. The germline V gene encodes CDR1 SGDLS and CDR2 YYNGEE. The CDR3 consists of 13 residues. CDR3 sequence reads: CASSVLAGESPFF. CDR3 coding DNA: TGTGCCAGCAGCGTACTAGCGGGGGAATCCCCGTTCTTC.

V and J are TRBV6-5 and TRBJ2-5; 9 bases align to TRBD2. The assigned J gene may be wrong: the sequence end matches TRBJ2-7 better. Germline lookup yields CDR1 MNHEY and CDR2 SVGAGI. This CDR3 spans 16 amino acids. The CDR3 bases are TGTGCCAGCAGTTACTCTCCTAGCGGGGTAAACTACGAGCAGTACTTC. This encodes CASSYSPSGVNYEQYF.